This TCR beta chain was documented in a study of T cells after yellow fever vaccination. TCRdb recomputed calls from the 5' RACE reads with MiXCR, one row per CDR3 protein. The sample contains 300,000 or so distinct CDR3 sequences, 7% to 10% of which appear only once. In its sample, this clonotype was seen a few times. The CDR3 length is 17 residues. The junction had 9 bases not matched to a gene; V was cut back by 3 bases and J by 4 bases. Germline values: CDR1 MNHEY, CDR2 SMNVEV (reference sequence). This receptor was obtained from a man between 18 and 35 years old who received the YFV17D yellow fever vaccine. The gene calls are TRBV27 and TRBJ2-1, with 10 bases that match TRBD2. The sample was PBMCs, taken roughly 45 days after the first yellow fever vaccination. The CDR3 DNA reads TGTGCCAGCAGTTTTCCTAGCGGGGGAGGAGTTTACAATGAGCAGTTCTTC. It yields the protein CASSFPSGGGVYNEQFF.